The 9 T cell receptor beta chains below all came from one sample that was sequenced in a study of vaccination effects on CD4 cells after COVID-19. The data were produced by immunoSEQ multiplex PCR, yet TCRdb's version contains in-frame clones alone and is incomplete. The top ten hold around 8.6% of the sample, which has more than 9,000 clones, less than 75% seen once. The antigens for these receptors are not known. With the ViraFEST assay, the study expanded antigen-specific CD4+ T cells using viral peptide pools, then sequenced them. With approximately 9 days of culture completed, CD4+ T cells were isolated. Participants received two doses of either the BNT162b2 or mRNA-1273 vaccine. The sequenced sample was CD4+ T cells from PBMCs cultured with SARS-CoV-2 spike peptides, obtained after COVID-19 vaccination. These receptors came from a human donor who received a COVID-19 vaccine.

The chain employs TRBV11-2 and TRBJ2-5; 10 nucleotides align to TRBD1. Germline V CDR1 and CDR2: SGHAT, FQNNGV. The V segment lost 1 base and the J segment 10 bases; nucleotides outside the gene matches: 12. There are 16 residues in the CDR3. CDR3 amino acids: CASSLGIRTGGEGQYF. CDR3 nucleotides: TGTGCCAGCAGCTTAGGCATTCGGACAGGGGGAGAGGGCCAGTACTTC.

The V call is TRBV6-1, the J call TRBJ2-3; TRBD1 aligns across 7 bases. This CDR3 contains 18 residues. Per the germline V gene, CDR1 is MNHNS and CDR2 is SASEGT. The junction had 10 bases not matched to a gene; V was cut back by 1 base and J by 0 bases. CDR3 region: CASSEGDSLYSSTDTQYF. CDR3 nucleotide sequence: TGTGCCAGCAGTGAAGGGGACAGCTTATACTCTAGCACAGATACGCAGTATTTT.

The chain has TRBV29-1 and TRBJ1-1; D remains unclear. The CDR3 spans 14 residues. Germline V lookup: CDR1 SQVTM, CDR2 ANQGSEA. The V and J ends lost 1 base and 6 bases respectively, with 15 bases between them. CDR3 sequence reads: CSVEGVARASEAFF. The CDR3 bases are TGCAGCGTTGAAGGGGTGGCCAGAGCTTCTGAAGCTTTCTTT.

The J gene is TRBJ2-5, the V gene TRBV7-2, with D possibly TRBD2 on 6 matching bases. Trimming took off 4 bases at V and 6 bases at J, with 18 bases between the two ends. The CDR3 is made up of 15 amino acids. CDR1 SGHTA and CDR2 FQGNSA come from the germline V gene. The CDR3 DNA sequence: TGTGCCAGCAGCTCGCACGGGGGAATTAGGAAGACCCAGTACTTC. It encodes CASSSHGGIRKTQYF.

The CDR3 DNA reads as TGTGCCAGCAAATGGGGGGGTACCTACGAGCAGTACTTC. It yields the protein CASKWGGTYEQYF. The chain joins TRBV2 to TRBJ2-7, with TRBD2 identical over 7 bases. Germline lookup yields CDR1 SNHLY and CDR2 FYNNEI. V shed 7 bases, J shed 2 bases, and the junction held 5 bases outside the gene matches. The CDR3 extends over 13 amino acids.

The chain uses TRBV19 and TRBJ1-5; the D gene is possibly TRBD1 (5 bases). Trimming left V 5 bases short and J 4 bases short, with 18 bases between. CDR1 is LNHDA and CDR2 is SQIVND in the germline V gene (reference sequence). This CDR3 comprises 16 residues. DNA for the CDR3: TGTGCCAGTAGTTCCGTACTGGGGCAGCCAAATCAGCCCCAGCATTTT. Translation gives CASSSVLGQPNQPQHF. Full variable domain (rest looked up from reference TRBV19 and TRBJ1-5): DGGITQSPKYLFRKEGQNVTLSCEQNLNHDAMYWYRQDPGQGLRLIYYSQIVNDFQKGDIAEGYSVSREKKESFPLTVTSAQKNPTAFYLCASSSVLGQPNQPQHFGDGTRLSIL.

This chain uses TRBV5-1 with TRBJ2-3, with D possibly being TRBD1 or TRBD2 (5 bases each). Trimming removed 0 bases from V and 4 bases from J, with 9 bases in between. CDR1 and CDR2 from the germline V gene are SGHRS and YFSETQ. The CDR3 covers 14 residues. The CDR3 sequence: CASSLVGEADTQYF. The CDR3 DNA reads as TGCGCCAGCAGCTTGGTGGGGGAAGCAGATACGCAGTATTTT.

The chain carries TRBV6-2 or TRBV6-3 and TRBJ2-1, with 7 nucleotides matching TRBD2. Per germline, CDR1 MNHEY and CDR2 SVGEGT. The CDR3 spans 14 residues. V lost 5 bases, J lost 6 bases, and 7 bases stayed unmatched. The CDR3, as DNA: TGTGCCAGCAGTCGCGGACTAGAATTCAATGAGCAGTTCTTC. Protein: CASSRGLEFNEQFF.

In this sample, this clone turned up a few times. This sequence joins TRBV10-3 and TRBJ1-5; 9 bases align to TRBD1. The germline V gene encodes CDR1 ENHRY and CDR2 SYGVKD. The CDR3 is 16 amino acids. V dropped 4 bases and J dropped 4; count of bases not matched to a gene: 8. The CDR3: CAISAEGQGSNQPQHF. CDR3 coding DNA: TGTGCCATCAGTGCAGAGGGACAGGGTTCAAATCAGCCCCAGCATTTT.